The T cell receptor beta chain under discussion was sequenced for a study of blood T cells in healthy people across ages. Germline lookup yields CDR1 LGHDT and CDR2 YNNKEL (reference sequence). This CDR3 contains 14 residues. Drawing of peripheral blood yielded ten milliliters from each donor. Sample-barcoded 5' priming and a J-beta primer mix drove a second PCR of 7 to 11 cycles. TCRdb recomputed calls from the 5' RACE reads with MiXCR, one row per CDR3 protein. Of hundreds of thousands of distinct CDR3 sequences in the sample, 35% to 60% are singletons; the top ten hold around 18%. The TCR sequence derives from a man of 80 years or more in good health. The sequenced material came from blood. The chain couples TRBV3-1 to TRBJ2-1; D is possibly TRBD1 (5 bases). Gene TRBJ2-7 matches the end of the DNA better, so the J call may be wrong. The CDR3, as DNA: TGTGCCAGCAGCCGTCTCGACAGTTACAATGAGCAGTACTTC. Its translation: CASSRLDSYNEQYF.